This TCR beta chain was captured in a study of blood T cell repertoires in COVID-19 (TCRdb year 2020). Some background on the complete study: The collaborator samples originated in the United States, Italy and Spain and spanned the acute and convalescent phases of COVID-19. The dataset comprised deeply sampled blood TCRbeta repertoires from subjects exposed to, actively infected with, or recovered from COVID-19. The repertoires were made available in a free public database intended to serve as a resource for research on the immune response to SARS-CoV-2. The prospective study material was composed of cDNA or gDNA derived from T cells, B-cell-depleted T cells, or PBMCs. Where available, HLA class I and class II types were obtained from metadata supplied by the sample provider rather than from assay-based typing. Nearly every sample came with metadata listing a de-identified subject ID, COVID-19 status, age in years and sex. Samples were obtained from the ongoing ImmuneRACE study (first 160 participants) and from approximately 1,200 subjects provided by 6 global collaborators.

Whole blood was collected in K2EDTA tubes by collaborating institutions according to the institutions' own protocols. For TCRbeta analysis, collaborator samples were shipped as frozen whole blood, as isolated PBMCs, or as DNA extracted from either sample type. TCRbeta CDR3 regions were amplified from genomic DNA using the immunoSEQ Assay, a bias-controlled multiplex PCR. In the source study's methods: Within the assay, amplification of reference gene primers was used to estimate how many nucleated cells each sample contained. To quantify the absolute abundance of each unique TCRbeta CDR3 rearrangement, sequence reads were collapsed and filtered. Productive Simpson clonality was computed per sample as the square root of Simpson's diversity index over productive rearrangements. TCRdb provides this immuneACCESS table in a form limited to in-frame rearrangements. Some clones are lacking; in checked studies, under half of them reflect an unresolved V gene, and why the rest are absent is not known. Clonal size and the V and J genes are those of that table, whereas D and trimming came from the DNA. The sample table records about 300,000 clones; 85% of these occur just once. The ten largest clones add up to 13% of the sample.

The paper as a whole reports these results and caveats: How much clinical and demographic metadata was included differed by source and by participant, and the metadata was provided uncurated.

Notes on this clone: The antigen it binds to is not known. Base quality data are lacking; no much larger clone is found one base away.

The receptor comes from a human donor in a cohort sampled during active COVID-19. The sample was peripheral blood.

Here the CDR3 is given as CASSRETQGNYNSPLHF. The DNA is as follows: TGTGCCAGCAGTCGGGAAACGCAGGGAAATTATAATTCACCCCTCCACTTT. The chain employs TRBV6-6 and TRBJ1-6; a tentative D match to TRBD1 spans 5 bases. Based on the germline V gene (reference sequence), the CDR1 and CDR2 sequences are MNHNY and SVGAGI. The CDR3 starts with the cysteine, ends with the phenylalanine, and has 17 residues. Only CDR3 DNA remains: 51 bases, in frame from the first base. V is cut by 5 bases and J by 4 bases, and the space between the germline ends is 18 bases.